This is a list of T cell receptor beta chains from one sample in a study of monozygotic twins with inflammatory bowel disease. Reprocessing the 5' RACE reads, TCRdb reports a single entry for every CDR3 protein and omits DNA. Its listing shows 200,000 to 250,000 distinct CDR3 sequences. The sequencing sample was made of blood. The receptor source for this set is a human donor with ulcerative colitis or Crohn's disease, or a healthy co-twin of an affected twin (not recorded which). Both conserved end residues are part of each CDR3. Fields, in order: CDR3 protein, V gene, J gene.

CASSLGRGNYGYTF	TRBV7-9	TRBJ1-2
CASSPSDRGRQETQYF	TRBV4-2	TRBJ2-5
CASSQFDRGQETQYF	TRBV4-1	TRBJ2-5
CASTTSGRGQGQPQHF	TRBV12-3/TRBV12-4	TRBJ1-5
CSAYSGSSYEQYF	TRBV20-1	TRBJ2-7
CASSQDEYGGDTQYF	TRBV3-1	TRBJ2-3
CATRESGRETQYF	TRBV28	TRBJ2-5
CASSYPRTGFTDTQYF	TRBV6-5	TRBJ2-3
CASSQGRMNTEAFF	TRBV3-1	TRBJ1-1
CASSASERYRENYGYTF	TRBV9	TRBJ1-2
CASSPWTSGGQETQYF	TRBV7-2	TRBJ2-5
CASSIGRFRNTEAFF	TRBV19	TRBJ1-1
CASSQRNDGLAGGWNEQFF	TRBV4-2	TRBJ2-1
CASGTVNTEAFF	TRBV6-6	TRBJ1-1
CASSQGISTDTQYF	TRBV7-9	TRBJ2-3
CASRPLAGGQDAQYF	TRBV5-1	TRBJ2-4
CASSLGTSGGAGEQFF	TRBV7-3	TRBJ2-1
CSARVGKAYEQYF	TRBV20-1	TRBJ2-7
CASSQDAGTDTQYF	TRBV4-3	TRBJ2-3
CASSQEKDRGYEQYF	TRBV4-3	TRBJ2-7
CASTTGQGFAFF	TRBV10-2	TRBJ1-1
CASSLTGVNQPQHF	TRBV2	TRBJ1-5
CASPSGGSTDTQYF	TRBV14	TRBJ2-3
CASSPGQGGKLFF	TRBV5-1	TRBJ1-4
CATSRGTWETQYF	TRBV15	TRBJ2-5
CATSRDRQGNGYTF	TRBV15	TRBJ1-2
CASSLFQQVEAEQYF	TRBV11-2	TRBJ2-7
CASSSSIDTQYF	TRBV18	TRBJ2-3
CASSQYLGSNTEAFF	TRBV27	TRBJ1-1
CASSQETSSYNEQFF	TRBV14	TRBJ2-1
CASGSVQDNEQFF	TRBV5-1	TRBJ2-1
CASSGGAKVGQPQHF	TRBV2	TRBJ1-5
CASSQGPEEETQYF	TRBV3-1	TRBJ2-5
CASSPRDSSNTEAFF	TRBV5-6	TRBJ1-1
CASLYRWRGEAFF	TRBV28	TRBJ1-1
CSVEGWRVLDGYTF	TRBV29-1	TRBJ1-2
CAILDTPSYEQYF	TRBV10-3	TRBJ2-7
CASSSTSAQFF	TRBV7-2	TRBJ2-1
CASSFWGNTEAFF	TRBV5-1	TRBJ1-1
CSVAEGTQLFF	TRBV29-1	TRBJ1-4
CASSFKIGTPIEVVTEAFF	TRBV11-2	TRBJ1-1
CASSLEGARELFF	TRBV7-9	TRBJ2-2
CATSPRVGNTEAFF	TRBV15	TRBJ1-1
CSACERTSYEQYF	TRBV20-1	TRBJ2-7
CASSLITGGAEAFF	TRBV5-6	TRBJ1-1
CSAPWGATDTQYF	TRBV20-1	TRBJ2-3
CASSQSGGLSYEQYF	TRBV5-4	TRBJ2-7
CASSLVRGESMNTEAFF	TRBV5-1	TRBJ1-1
CASSQDSGGEPEAFF	TRBV4-3	TRBJ1-1
CAISDTFLKETQYF	TRBV10-3	TRBJ2-5
CASSALRAERTEAFF	TRBV7-9	TRBJ1-1
CSASPRSTGELFF	TRBV20-1	TRBJ2-2
CAISESARGATGANVLTF	TRBV10-3	TRBJ2-6
CASSEVEDSPLHF	TRBV19	TRBJ1-6
CAISEGTEAFF	TRBV10-3	TRBJ1-1